What follows describes a single T cell receptor (beta chain). What it binds is not known. Germline V CDR1 and CDR2: WNHNN, SYGVQD (reference sequence). The CDR3 runs 15 residues. Trimming removed 3 bases at V and 2 bases at J, with 14 bases between. These data come from a study of cytomegalovirus exposure and HLA in healthy donors. The study, taken as a whole, reports: Researchers catalogued 150 or so TCR beta chains as cytomegalovirus-associated. For TCR beta chains, V- and J-gene trimming was later linked to a missense DCLRE1C variant. TRBV6-2, TRBV6-3 and other indistinguishable V segments were excluded. In a later analysis, specific HLA alleles were associated with under 20,000 TCR beta sequences at a 0.05 false discovery rate.

In the PCR, 60 Vbeta and 13 Jbeta primers were used. Libraries were prepared by immunoSEQ multiplex PCR; TCRdb keeps only in-frame clonotypes and omits some of them. The sample lists about 140,000 clones, roughly four fifths occurring once. V gene TRBV10-1 combines with J gene TRBJ2-7; D possibly corresponds to TRBD1 (6 bases). The source of this sequence is a young man in good health and CMV-seropositive. Specimen: PBMCs. CDR3 nucleotides: TGCGCCAGCAGTGATGGCAGGGGAGCCACCTACGAGCAGTACTTC. It yields the protein CASSDGRGATYEQYF.